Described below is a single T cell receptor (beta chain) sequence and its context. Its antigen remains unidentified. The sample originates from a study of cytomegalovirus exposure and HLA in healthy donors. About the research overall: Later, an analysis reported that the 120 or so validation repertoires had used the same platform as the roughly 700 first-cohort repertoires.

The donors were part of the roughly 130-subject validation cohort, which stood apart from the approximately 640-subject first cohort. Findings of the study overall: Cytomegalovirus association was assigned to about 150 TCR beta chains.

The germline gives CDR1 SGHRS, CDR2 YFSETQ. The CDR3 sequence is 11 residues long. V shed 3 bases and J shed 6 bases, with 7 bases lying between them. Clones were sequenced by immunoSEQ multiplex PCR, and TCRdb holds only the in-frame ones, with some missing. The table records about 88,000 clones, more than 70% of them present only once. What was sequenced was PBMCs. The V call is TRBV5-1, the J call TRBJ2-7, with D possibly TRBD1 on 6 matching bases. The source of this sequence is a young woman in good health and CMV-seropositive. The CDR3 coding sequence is TGCGCCAGCAGCTCAGGGGCCGAGCAGTACTTC. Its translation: CASSSGAEQYF. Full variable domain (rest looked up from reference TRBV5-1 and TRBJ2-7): KAGVTQTPRYLIKTRGQQVTLSCSPISGHRSVSWYQQTPGQGLQFLFEYFSETQRNKGNFPGRFSGRQFSNSRSEMNVSTLELGDSALYLCASSSGAEQYFGPGTRLTVT.